This record looks at one T cell receptor (beta chain) sequence and its context. The repertoire was sequenced with immunoSEQ multiplex PCR; TCRdb's copy has only in-frame clones and lacks some. The sample has about 25,000 clones; more than 75% are singletons. These data originate in a study of blood T cell repertoires in COVID-19. For the study at large: Material from acute and convalescent COVID-19 was sourced from the United States, Italy and Spain.

This TCR was sampled from a man aged 50 or older with active COVID-19. Sequencing was carried out using peripheral blood.

This CDR3 is CSAGRQAGEKLFF. The DNA of the CDR3 is TGCAGCGCCGGGCGGCAGGCGGGTGAAAAACTGTTTTTT. The chain has TRBV29-1 and TRBJ1-4; D unclear. The CDR3 loop spans 13 amino acids. The V and J ends lost 7 bases and 7 bases respectively, with 16 bases between them. CDR1 SQVTM and CDR2 ANQGSEA come from the germline V gene.